These 27 T cell receptor beta chains were sequenced from one sample in a study of CD4+ T cells in melanoma. Here immunoSEQ multiplex PCR was the method, and the copy in TCRdb shows in-frame clones only, minus some. The table includes roughly 10,000 clones, roughly three fifths detected once. The sample was cells from a culture (not recorded whether cultured in vitro). The receptor set was obtained from a human donor with melanoma.

The rearrangement joins TRBV13 to TRBJ1-1; D is undetermined. CDR1 and CDR2 from the germline V gene are PRHDT and FYEKMQ (reference sequence). The CDR3 spans 12 residues. Trimming pared 5 bases from V and 7 bases from J, leaving 11 bases between. The CDR3 spells CASSPGWGEAFF. DNA of the CDR3: TGTGCCAGCAGCCCCGGATGGGGTGAAGCTTTCTTT.

V usage is TRBV30 and J usage is TRBJ1-2; 8 nucleotides align to TRBD1. The V and J ends lost 0 bases and 8 bases, in that order; junction bases with no gene match: 17. Germline V lookup: CDR1 GTSNPN, CDR2 SVGIG (reference sequence). This CDR3 spans 17 amino acids. CDR3 region: CAWSVPGQVHARGGYTF. CDR3 coding DNA: TGTGCCTGGAGTGTGCCGGGACAGGTGCATGCCAGGGGCGGCTACACCTTC.

The rearrangement joins TRBV10-2 to TRBJ2-1; possibly TRBD1 or TRBD2 for D (5 bases each). The germline V gene encodes CDR1 WSHSY and CDR2 SAAADI. V gave up 7 bases and J gave up 7 bases, with 17 bases separating them. CDR3 length equals 14 residues. This CDR3 reads CASTSSGTENEQFF. CDR3 nucleotide sequence: TGCGCCAGCACGAGCTCCGGGACGGAGAATGAGCAGTTCTTC.

The chain couples TRBV2 to TRBJ1-4, with 8 bases identical to TRBD1. Germline CDR1 and CDR2: SNHLY and FYNNEI. V was pared by 8 bases and J by 2 bases, with 7 bases of the junction left unmatched. CDR3 length: 15 amino acids. CDR3 DNA: TGTGCCAGCCAGACAGGGGACGTGACTAATGAAAAACTGTTTTTT. Residues: CASQTGDVTNEKLFF.

V gene TRBV15 combines with J gene TRBJ1-1; D is unclear. This CDR3 spans 11 amino acids. Deletions cut 3 bases from V and 10 bases from J, with 9 bases between. In germline, CDR1 is LNHNV, CDR2 YYDKDF (reference sequence). The CDR3 reads CATSSGRGAFF. The CDR3 DNA reads TGTGCCACCAGCAGTGGACGGGGAGCTTTCTTT.

This clone was seen a single time. CDR3 loop: CASSDRRGAVKTQYF. CDR3 bases: TGTGCCAGCTCGGATAGGAGGGGGGCCGTAAAGACCCAGTACTTC. This chain uses TRBV18 with TRBJ2-5; D is perhaps TRBD1 or TRBD2 (6 bases each). From germline, CDR1 is KGHSH and CDR2 LQKENI. The CDR3 totals 15 residues. Trimming left V 6 bases short and J 6 bases short, with 20 bases between.

V usage is TRBV7-2 and J usage is TRBJ1-1; the match to TRBD1 covers 12 bases. CDR1 SGHTA and CDR2 FQGNSA come from the germline V gene. This CDR3 region has 17 residues. The junction had 9 bases not matched to a gene; V was cut back by 2 bases and J by 5 bases. The CDR3 protein is CASSLSGTGGEGTEAFF. In DNA, the CDR3 is TGTGCCAGCAGCTTATCCGGGACAGGGGGCGAGGGAACTGAAGCTTTCTTT.

Only a few counts were recorded for this clone. The chain is built from TRBV30 and TRBJ1-5; no clear D. The V end was cut by 2 bases, the J end by 0 bases, with 5 bases between. CDR1 and CDR2 from the germline V gene are GTSNPN and SVGIG (reference sequence). The CDR3 contains 13 residues. This CDR3 is CAWSSVSNQPQHF. The CDR3, as DNA: TGTGCCTGGAGTAGTGTTAGCAATCAGCCCCAGCATTTT.

V gene TRBV7-8 combines with J gene TRBJ1-2, with D uncertain. The V and J ends lost 0 bases and 3 bases respectively, with 8 bases between them. Germline V gene lookup returns CDR1 SGHVS and CDR2 FQNEAQ. CDR3 size: 14 residues. CDR3 nucleotide sequence: TGTGCCAGCAGCTTAGCACTTACGGACTATGGCTACACCTTC. It is translated as CASSLALTDYGYTF.

This clone occurred a few times. The gene calls are TRBV4-1 and TRBJ2-1; 8 bases are shared with TRBD2. Trimming at V came to 0 bases and at J to 3 bases, leaving 1 base not matched to a gene. CDR3 length: 15 residues. Germline lookup yields CDR1 MGHRA and CDR2 YSYEKL. CDR3 in amino acids: CASSQEGTSYNEQFF. CDR3 sequence (DNA): TGCGCCAGCAGCCAAGAAGGGACTAGCTACAATGAGCAGTTCTTC.

CDR3 nucleotides: TGTGCCAGCAGCTTAGTAGCCAGGAGTAATGAAAAACTGTTTTTT. This codes for CASSLVARSNEKLFF. The chain combines TRBV11-2 with TRBJ1-4; D gene ambiguous. Germline CDR1 SGHAT, CDR2 FQNNGV. The CDR3 is made up of 15 amino acids. Trimming left V 1 base short and J 4 bases short, with 10 bases between.

The genes are TRBV2 and TRBJ1-2; D is undetermined. The CDR3 is 13 residues long. The germline gives CDR1 SNHLY, CDR2 FYNNEI. The germline V and J ends were trimmed by 6 bases and 8 bases, with 16 bases remaining between them. The CDR3 region has the DNA TGTGCCAGCAGGACACGGACCTCCTGGGGCTACACCTTC. This codes for CASRTRTSWGYTF.

This clone has more than one count but fewer than ten. The V call is TRBV7-9, the J call TRBJ1-1; 8 bases fit TRBD1. The CDR3 contains 15 residues. V lost 4 bases to trimming and J lost 0 bases; unmatched junction nucleotides: 4. The germline V gene has CDR1 SEHNR and CDR2 FQNEAQ (reference sequence). CDR3 DNA sequence: TGTGCCAGCAGCTCTCAGGGGGCCATGAACACTGAAGCTTTCTTT. This codes for CASSSQGAMNTEAFF.

The CDR3 DNA reads as TGTGCCAGTAGTACGGAGGGGGGACCAGACGAGCAGTACTTC. It codes for CASSTEGGPDEQYF. V is TRBV19 and J is TRBJ2-7; D possibly uses TRBD1 or TRBD2 (6 bases each). The CDR3 totals 14 residues. The germline CDR1 and CDR2 sequences are LNHDA and SQIVND (reference sequence). The V end was cut by 4 bases, the J end by 5 bases, with 15 bases between.

This clone was counted between two and nine times. The CDR3 nucleotides read TGTGCCAGCAGCTTATGGGGACGCTCACCCCTCCACTTT. Translated, it gives CASSLWGRSPLHF. This chain joins TRBV7-3 and TRBJ1-6; D may be TRBD1 (5 bases). This CDR3 region has 13 residues. From germline, CDR1 is SGHTA and CDR2 FQGTGA. V gave up 2 bases and J gave up 10 bases, with 9 bases separating them.

The V call is TRBV6-6, the J call TRBJ2-7, with 13 bases identical to TRBD2. Germline CDR1 and CDR2: MNHNY and SVGAGI (reference sequence). This CDR3 has 15 amino acids. V trimming: 5 bases; J trimming: 4 bases; junction bases outside the gene matches: 5. Written as DNA, the CDR3 is TGTGCCAGCAGTCCGACTAGCGGGGGGTTATACGAGCAGTACTTC. Its protein product is CASSPTSGGLYEQYF.

This clone appeared a single time. V is TRBV19 and J is TRBJ1-1, with D uncertain. The CDR3 extends over 12 amino acids. With 10 bases removed from V and 11 bases from J, the gap between germline ends came to 20 bases. Germline-derived CDR1 and CDR2 are LNHDA and SQIVND (reference sequence). CDR3 amino acids: CATYGYWDAAFF. CDR3 DNA: TGTGCCACCTACGGCTACTGGGATGCGGCTTTCTTT.

By its share, this clone is medium-sized. The J gene is TRBJ1-3, the V gene TRBV19; D is ambiguous. The CDR3 is 17 amino acids. Germline CDR1 and CDR2: LNHDA and SQIVND (reference sequence). The V end lost 2 bases, the J end lost 0 bases, and 14 bases lay between the germline ends. The CDR3 here is CASSILGASSSGNTIYF. Written as DNA, the CDR3 is TGTGCCAGTAGTATACTCGGCGCTTCTAGCTCTGGAAACACCATATATTTT.

The CDR3 loop reads CASSVTGTSHTDTQYF. For the CDR3, the DNA is TGTGCCAGCAGCGTAACCGGGACTAGCCACACAGATACGCAGTATTTT. The chain recombines TRBV9 with TRBJ2-3; 9 positions match TRBD2. This CDR3 spans 16 amino acids. Germline values: CDR1 SGDLS, CDR2 YYNGEE. With 1 base clipped from V and 2 bases from J, the junction kept 5 bases outside the gene matches.

The chain carries TRBV19 and TRBJ2-5; 9 positions agree with TRBD1. CDR3 length: 16 residues. Germline-derived CDR1 and CDR2 are LNHDA and SQIVND (reference sequence). Germline trimming cut 1 base from V and 5 bases from J; bases unmatched to any gene: 8. The CDR3 DNA sequence: TGTGCCAGTAGTATAGTAACAGGGGGCGGGTTGGAGACCCAGTACTTC. Its protein is CASSIVTGGGLETQYF.

The chain couples TRBV4-2 to TRBJ2-5; D is tentatively TRBD1 or TRBD2 (6 bases each). This CDR3 region has 14 residues. V was trimmed by 3 bases and J by 5 bases, leaving 13 bases between them. Germline lookup yields CDR1 LGHNA and CDR2 YNFKEQ. The CDR3: CASSHEGGSETQYF. As DNA, the CDR3 is TGTGCCAGCAGCCATGAAGGGGGGTCGGAGACCCAGTACTTC.

This clone was observed a few times. J is TRBJ1-1 and V is TRBV5-6; TRBD1 is a possible D gene (5 bases). The V end lost 2 bases, the J end lost 4 bases, and 15 bases lay between the germline ends. This CDR3 contains 15 residues. Per germline, CDR1 SGHDT and CDR2 YYEEEE. The CDR3 spells CASSFVTGRGTEAFF. The CDR3 coding sequence is TGTGCCAGCAGCTTCGTAACAGGAAGAGGCACTGAAGCTTTCTTT.

V and J are TRBV27 and TRBJ2-7; no clear D gene. CDR1 MNHEY and CDR2 SMNVEV come from the germline V gene (reference sequence). The V gene lost 2 bases and the J gene lost 0 bases, with 8 bases spanning the gap. This CDR3 contains 14 residues. The CDR3 protein is CASSLVGSSYEQYF. Written as DNA, the CDR3 is TGTGCCAGCAGTTTAGTCGGGTCCTCCTACGAGCAGTACTTC.

CDR3 nucleotide sequence: TGTGCCAGCAGTGAACCAGGGACAAGCTCCTACGAGCAGTACTTC. It is translated as CASSEPGTSSYEQYF. J is TRBJ2-7 and V is TRBV6-1; maybe TRBD1 (6 bases). The CDR3 is made up of 15 amino acids. Germline-derived CDR1 and CDR2 are MNHNS and SASEGT. Trimming removed 2 bases at V and 0 bases at J, with 11 bases between.

V gene TRBV12-5 combines with J gene TRBJ2-7; D gene uncertain. This CDR3 is built from 11 residues. Germline V gives CDR1 LGHNT, CDR2 FRNRAP. With 0 bases removed from V and 7 bases from J, the gap between germline ends came to 4 bases. For the CDR3, the DNA is TGTGCTAGTGGTTTGGTCGGGGAGCAGTACTTC. It is translated as CASGLVGEQYF. Complete variable domain (other parts from reference TRBV12-5 and TRBJ2-7): DARVTQTPRHKVTEMGQEVTMRCQPILGHNTVFWYRQTMMQGLELLAYFRNRAPLDDSGMPKDRFSAEMPDATLATLKIQPSEPRDSAVYFCASGLVGEQYFGPGTRLTVT.

Of note for this clone: One end of the junction is discordant with germline, which a read error may explain. The CDR3 region has the DNA TGTGCCAGCAGCCCCCTTGGGACAGGATACAGTGAGCAGTTCTTC. Translated: CASSPLGTGYSEQFF. The genes are TRBV6-6 and TRBJ2-1; the match to TRBD1 covers 8 bases. The germline gives CDR1 MNHNY, CDR2 SVGAGI (reference sequence). This CDR3 contains 15 residues.

V usage is TRBV5-1 and J usage is TRBJ1-6, with D hard to call. The CDR3 runs 12 residues. Germline CDR1 SGHRS, CDR2 YFSETQ. The V end lost 5 bases, the J end lost 5 bases, and 5 bases lay between the germline ends. CDR3 sequence (DNA): TGCGCCAGCAGGAGGGATAATTCACCCCTCCACTTT. Protein: CASRRDNSPLHF.